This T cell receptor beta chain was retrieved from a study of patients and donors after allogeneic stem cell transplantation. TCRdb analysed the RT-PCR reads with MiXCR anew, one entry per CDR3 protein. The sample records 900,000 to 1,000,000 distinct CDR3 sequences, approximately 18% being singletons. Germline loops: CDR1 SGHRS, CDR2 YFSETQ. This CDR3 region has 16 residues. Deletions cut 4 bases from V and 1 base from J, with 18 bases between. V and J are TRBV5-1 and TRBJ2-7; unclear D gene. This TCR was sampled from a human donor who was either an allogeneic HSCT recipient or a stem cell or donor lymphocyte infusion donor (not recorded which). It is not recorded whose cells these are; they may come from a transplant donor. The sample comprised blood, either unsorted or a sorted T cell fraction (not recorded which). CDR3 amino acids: CASSAEVGWASYEQYF. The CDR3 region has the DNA TGCGCCAGCAGCGCCGAGGTGGGGTGGGCATCCTACGAGCAGTACTTC.